This T cell receptor (beta chain) is drawn from a study of blood T cell repertoires in COVID-19. Study-level background: Sources were T cells, B-cell-depleted T cells, or PBMCs; the material itself was cDNA or gDNA.

This clone was detected only a few times. Participant age was roughly 18 to 100 years, and participants resided in about two dozen US areas. Unmatched junction bases numbered 2, after V lost 6 bases and J lost 3 bases. CDR1 SNHLY and CDR2 FYNNEI come from the germline V gene. The CDR3 loop spans 12 amino acids. Libraries were prepared by immunoSEQ multiplex PCR; TCRdb keeps only in-frame clonotypes and omits some of them. Of fewer than 400,000 clones listed, 88% were seen once; the top ten hold over 4.5%. This sequence was found in a man in his thirties or forties who had recovered from COVID-19. The chain is built from TRBV2 and TRBJ2-7; 7 bases are shared with TRBD1. Sequencing was carried out using PBMCs or T cells enriched from blood (not recorded which). The CDR3 region has the DNA TGTGCCAGCAGCTCAGGGGGCTACGAGCAGTACTTC. Translation: CASSSGGYEQYF.